One sample yielded the 8 T cell receptor beta chains listed below, sequenced in a study of blood T cell repertoires in COVID-19. Assay used: immunoSEQ multiplex PCR; TCRdb lists only in-frame clones, some missing. Of roughly 220,000 clones listed, roughly nine tenths are singletons. What was sequenced was peripheral blood. Receptors originate from a woman between 45 and 60 years old with COVID-19, enrolled during active disease.

The chain joins TRBV3-1 (or the pseudogene TRBV3-2) to TRBJ2-3; D unclear. Germline V CDR1 and CDR2: LGHDT, YNNKEL (reference sequence). CDR3 size: 15 residues. Trimming cost V 1 base and J 5 bases, with 13 bases left between them. The CDR3 DNA reads TGTGCCAGCAGCCAAGGACCAAGTAGAGGAGATACGCAGTATTTT. This encodes CASSQGPSRGDTQYF.

The chain combines TRBV24-1 with TRBJ1-2; D unresolved. Germline CDR1 and CDR2: KGHDR and SFDVKD. The V and J ends lost 0 bases and 3 bases respectively, with 4 bases between them. The CDR3 loop spans 13 amino acids. Here the CDR3 DNA reads TGTGCCACCAGTGATTTGCAGGACTATGGCTACACCTTC. Its translation is CATSDLQDYGYTF.

The gene calls are TRBV5-4 and TRBJ1-3; maybe TRBD1 (6 bases). Trimming took off 6 bases at V and 0 bases at J, with 13 bases between the two ends. The CDR3 runs 15 residues. CDR1 and CDR2 from the germline V gene are SGHNT and YYREEE (reference sequence). The CDR3 protein is CASKAGTSSGNTIYF. The DNA of the CDR3 is TGTGCCAGCAAAGCAGGGACAAGCTCTGGAAACACCATATATTTT.

The sample holds one count of this clone. This chain joins TRBV11-2 and TRBJ2-7, with D perhaps matching TRBD2 (5 bases). V was trimmed by 0 bases and J by 5 bases, leaving 5 bases between them. This CDR3 is 12 amino acids long. Germline CDR1 reads SGHAT; CDR2 reads FQNNGV. Written as DNA, the CDR3 is TGTGCCAGCAGCTTAGACGGGGACGAGCAGTACTTC. This gives the protein CASSLDGDEQYF.

V gene TRBV24-1 combines with J gene TRBJ2-3; 11 bases map to TRBD2. Unmatched junction bases numbered 7, after V lost 5 bases and J lost 1 base. This CDR3 region has 17 residues. The V gene's germline CDR1 is KGHDR and CDR2 SFDVKD. The CDR3 DNA is TGTGCCACCAGTGTAGGAGGGACTAGCGGCCGCACAGATACGCAGTATTTT. This translates into CATSVGGTSGRTDTQYF.

The chain combines TRBV11-2 with TRBJ1-1; D gene ambiguous. This CDR3 region has 14 residues. Germline CDR1 reads SGHAT; CDR2 reads FQNNGV. The ends were cut back, 5 bases at V and 2 bases at J, with 12 bases in the middle. CDR3 amino acids: CASSASTSNTEAFF. Here the CDR3 DNA reads TGTGCCAGCAGCGCTAGCACTAGCAACACTGAAGCTTTCTTT.

The table lists this clone with a count of one. This chain uses TRBV7-6 with TRBJ1-3; D remains unclear. The CDR3 length is 14 residues. Germline V gene data show CDR1 as SGHVS and CDR2 as FNYEAQ. Between the trimmed V and J ends, which lost 0 bases and 4 bases, there was a span of 7 bases. This CDR3 reads CASSLAEGGNTIYF. The CDR3, as DNA: TGTGCCAGCAGCTTAGCCGAGGGAGGAAACACCATATATTTT.

The V gene is TRBV25-1, the J gene TRBJ2-4, with 8 bases identical to TRBD1. This CDR3 comprises 16 residues. Germline trimming cut 4 bases from V and 1 base from J; bases unmatched to any gene: 6. Germline CDR1 is MGHDK and CDR2 is SYGVNS. Here the CDR3 DNA reads TGTGCCAGCAGTGTTGACAGGGGATCGGCCAAAAACATTCAGTACTTC. This translates into CASSVDRGSAKNIQYF. The entire variable domain, with the rest obtained from reference TRBV25-1 and TRBJ2-4, is as follows: EADIYQTPRYLVIGTGKKITLECSQTMGHDKMYWYQQDPGMELHLIHYSYGVNSTEKGDLSSESTVSRIRTEHFPLTLESARPSHTSQYLCASSVDRGSAKNIQYFGAGTRLSVL.